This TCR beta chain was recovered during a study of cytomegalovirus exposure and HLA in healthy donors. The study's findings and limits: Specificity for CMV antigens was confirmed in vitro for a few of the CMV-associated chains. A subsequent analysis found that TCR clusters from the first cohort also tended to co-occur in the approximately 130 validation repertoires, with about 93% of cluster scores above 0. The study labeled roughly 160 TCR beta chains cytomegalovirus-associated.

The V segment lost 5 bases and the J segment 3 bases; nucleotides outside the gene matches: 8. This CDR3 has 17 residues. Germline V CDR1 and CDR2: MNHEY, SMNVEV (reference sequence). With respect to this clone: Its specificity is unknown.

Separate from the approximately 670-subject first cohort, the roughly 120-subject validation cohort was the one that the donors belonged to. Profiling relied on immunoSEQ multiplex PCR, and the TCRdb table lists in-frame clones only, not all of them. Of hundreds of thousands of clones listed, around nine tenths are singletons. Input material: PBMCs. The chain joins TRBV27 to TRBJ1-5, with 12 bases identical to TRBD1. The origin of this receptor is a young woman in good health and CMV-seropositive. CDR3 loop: CASSLLGQGANNQPQHF. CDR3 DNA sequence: TGTGCCAGCAGTCTCCTGGGACAGGGGGCAAACAATCAGCCCCAGCATTTT.